A selection of T cell receptor beta chains follows, all from one sample in a study of T cells in localized non-small cell lung cancer. Generated by immunoSEQ multiplex PCR, the TCRdb table keeps only in-frame clones and is missing some. The sample holds about 22,000 clones, more than 85% seen once. Sequencing used PBMCs, obtained before any cancer treatment. The receptors were gathered from a man aged 35-75 years with stage II squamous cell lung carcinoma. Both conserved end residues are part of each CDR3. The order of the fields is clone size, D gene, V gene, J gene, CDR3 DNA, CDR3 protein. The D gene is left open where the match is weak. The size entry is marked missing in some rows and otherwise reads once, few, many or a size class.

-,-,TRBV23-1,TRBJ1-2,TGCGCCAGCAGTCGCAAACCGGGGCTATGGGGCTTC,CASSRKPGLWGF
once,TRBD2,TRBV6-5,TRBJ2-7,TGTGCCAGCAGCCACTCGGCGGGGGGCTACGAGCAGTACTTC,CASSHSAGGYEQYF
-,TRBD1,TRBV19,TRBJ2-5,TGTGCCAGTAGTAGAACAGGGGGGACATCCGAGACCCAGTACTTC,CASSRTGGTSETQYF
once,-,TRBV5-5,TRBJ1-2,TGTGCCAGCAGCTTGGAAGTGGTCGTAGCGGGAAGCGGCGTAGGTGGCTACACCTTC,CASSLEVVVAGSGVGGYTF
-,-,TRBV4-1,TRBJ2-7,TGCGCCAGCAGCCACCAGGGAGCCTCGGCCTACGAGCAGTACTTC,CASSHQGASAYEQYF
-,TRBD2,TRBV7-9,TRBJ2-1,TGTGCCAGCAGCTTAGCGGGAGGGGCGAACAATGAGCAGTTCTTC,CASSLAGGANNEQFF
-,TRBD2,TRBV5-5,TRBJ2-3,TGTGCCAGCAGCTTGGCCGGGGGGGCGCAGACAGATACGCAGTATTTT,CASSLAGGAQTDTQYF
-,-,TRBV18,TRBJ2-3,TGTGCCAGCTCACCACCGTCCGACACAGATACGCAGTATTTT,CASSPPSDTDTQYF
-,-,TRBV28,TRBJ2-1,TGTGCCAGCAGTTTGAGTATGGCCGGATTAAATGAGCAGTTCTTC,CASSLSMAGLNEQFF
few,-,TRBV29-1,TRBJ2-6,TGCAGCGTTAACAACCGAGGGGCCAACGTCCTGACTTTC,CSVNNRGANVLTF
-,TRBD2,TRBV2,TRBJ2-5,TGTGCCAGCAGTCTAGGACTAGCGGGTAAAGGGGAGACCCAGTACTTC,CASSLGLAGKGETQYF
-,-,TRBV7-9,TRBJ2-2,TGTGCCAGCAGCTTCCCCGAGGGAGAGAACACCGGGGAGCTGTTTTTT,CASSFPEGENTGELFF
once,TRBD1,TRBV5-1,TRBJ1-2,TGCGCCAGCAGCCTGGTTGGACAGGACTATGGCTACACCTTC,CASSLVGQDYGYTF
-,TRBD1,TRBV6-5,TRBJ1-1,TGTGCCAGCAGTAGACAGGGATCGAACACTGAAGCTTTCTTT,CASSRQGSNTEAFF
-,-,TRBV5-6,TRBJ2-1,TGTGCCAGCAGCTTGGATTTTGCTAATGAGCAGTTCTTC,CASSLDFANEQFF
-,-,TRBV27,TRBJ1-2,TGTGCCAGCAGTTTCCCGGCCGGGACGCAAGGCTACACCTTC,CASSFPAGTQGYTF
-,TRBD1,TRBV5-1,TRBJ2-5,TGCGCCAGCAGGGCCGGGACAGACCAAGAGACCCAGTACTTC,CASRAGTDQETQYF
-,TRBD1,TRBV4-1,TRBJ1-5,TGCGCCAGCAGATCCGGGACAGGGAATCAGCCCCAGCATTTT,CASRSGTGNQPQHF
-,-,TRBV30,TRBJ2-7,TGTGCCTGGATTGGGCAGGGAAACTACGAGCAGTACTTC,CAWIGQGNYEQYF
-,-,TRBV6-7,TRBJ2-7,TGTGCCAGCAGTTACATCCAGGGCGATCCCTACGAGCAGTACTTC,CASSYIQGDPYEQYF
-,TRBD1,TRBV7-9,TRBJ2-7,TGTGCCAGCAGCTTGGGACAGAAGACCTACGAGCAGTACTTC,CASSLGQKTYEQYF
-,-,TRBV7-3,TRBJ2-3,TGTGCCAGCAGCTTACAGGGTTACCCCACAGATACGCAGTATTTT,CASSLQGYPTDTQYF
-,TRBD1,TRBV10-3,TRBJ1-5,TGTGCCATTGGACAGGGAGAAAGGGGCAATCAGCCCCAGCATTTT,CAIGQGERGNQPQHF
-,-,TRBV6-5,TRBJ2-5,TGTGCCAGCAGTTACTCTGGGGAGACCCAGTACTTC,CASSYSGETQYF
once,-,TRBV7-2,TRBJ1-2,TGTGCCAGCAGCCCCGGGCCCGCTAACTATGGCTACACCTTC,CASSPGPANYGYTF
-,-,TRBV4-2,TRBJ2-3,TGTGCCAGCAGCAGGTCAGATACGCAGTATTTT,CASSRSDTQYF
-,TRBD2,TRBV11-2,TRBJ2-3,TGTGCCAGCAGCTTAAATCCTAGCGGGATTGCAGATACGCAGTATTTT,CASSLNPSGIADTQYF
-,-,TRBV20-1,TRBJ2-5,TGCAGTGCTCTGAAAGAGACCCAGTACTTC,CSALKETQYF
-,-,TRBV28,TRBJ1-1,TGTGCCAGCAGTATCCTAAGCGTTCCTGAAGCTTTCTTT,CASSILSVPEAFF
-,-,TRBV6-4,TRBJ1-2,TGTGCCAGCAAACCAACCGGGACTTCATTTAACTATGGCTACACCTTC,CASKPTGTSFNYGYTF
-,-,TRBV5-5,TRBJ2-4,TGTGCCAGCAGCTTGGATGAGGGGGCGGGAGACATTCAGTACTTC,CASSLDEGAGDIQYF